One TCR beta chain is described in this entry. The data were taken from a study of blood T cell repertoires in COVID-19. As for the study in general: Researchers got acute and convalescent COVID-19 samples from the United States, Italy and Spain.

This CDR3 comprises 14 residues. V trimming: 5 bases; J trimming: 6 bases; junction bases outside the gene matches: 7. Germline-derived CDR1 and CDR2 are SGHAT and FQNNGV. Original data processing: Amplifying reference gene primers gave estimates of nucleated cell counts. Data came from immunoSEQ multiplex PCR; TCRdb stores just in-frame clones and leaves some out. V and J calls and clone size follow that table, whereas D and trimming were derived from the DNA. Of 200,000 to 250,000 clones listed, roughly 90% are singletons. Participants spanned ages about 18 to 100 years and resided in about 24 US areas.

The sample consisted of PBMCs or T cells enriched from blood (not recorded which). This chain uses TRBV11-2 with TRBJ2-7, with 10 nucleotides matching TRBD1. The TCR was taken from a woman aged 25 to 39 with acute COVID-19. The CDR3 DNA reads TGTGCCAGCAGCGCCCGGACAGGGGGGGGCGAGCAGTACTTC. It encodes CASSARTGGGEQYF. Looking up the rest from reference TRBV11-2 and TRBJ2-7 gives the full variable domain: EAGVAQSPRYKIIEKRQSVAFWCNPISGHATLYWYQQILGQGPKLLIQFQNNGVVDDSQLPKDRFSAERLKGVDSTLKIQPAKLEDSAVYLCASSARTGGGEQYFGPGTRLTVT.